This T cell receptor beta chain was identified in a study of OX40 agonist ivuxolimab in advanced cancers. Generated by immunoSEQ multiplex PCR, the TCRdb table keeps only in-frame clones and is missing some. The sample lists tens of thousands of clones; roughly 87% were seen once. The germline gives CDR1 SGHNT, CDR2 YYREEE (reference sequence). Trimming shortened V by 4 bases and J by 4 bases, and 17 bases separated the two germline ends. The CDR3 length is 15 residues. The clonotype originates from an adult with an advanced solid tumor such as melanoma, head and neck, liver or kidney cancer. The V gene is TRBV5-4, the J gene TRBJ1-2; possible D gene TRBD1, 6 bases. The source material was CD4+ or CD8+ T cells sorted from blood, sampled in a trial of the OX40 agonist ivuxolimab. The CDR3 loop is CASSPGTLDSYGYTF. The CDR3, as DNA: TGTGCCAGCAGCCCCGGGACACTCGACTCCTATGGCTACACCTTC.